A single sample is the source of the 18 T cell receptor beta chains below, sequenced in a study of shared clonotypes between healthy human individuals. This table comes from immunoSEQ multiplex PCR, and its TCRdb copy is limited to in-frame clones, with some not included. The table has some 1 million clones, about 70% seen once. The sample consisted of memory CD4+ T cells sorted from blood. Sample subset: CD45RA-negative fraction. The receptors shown here come from a man between 18 and 29 years old in good health.

The chain combines TRBV7-3 with TRBJ1-2; D is perhaps TRBD1 (6 bases). Germline CDR1 reads SGHTA; CDR2 reads FQGTGA. V lost 1 base and J 0 bases, leaving 12 bases between the germline ends. This CDR3 comprises 16 residues. CDR3 sequence (DNA): TGTGCCAGCAGCTTAAATCGGGACACAGCTAACTATGGCTACACCTTC. This encodes CASSLNRDTANYGYTF. Full variable domain (missing parts from reference TRBV7-3 and TRBJ1-2): GAGVSQTPSNKVTEKGKYVELRCDPISGHTALYWYRQSLGQGPEFLIYFQGTGAADDSGLPNDRFFAVRPEGSVSTLKIQRTERGDSAVYLCASSLNRDTANYGYTFGSGTRLTVV.

The genes are TRBV27 and TRBJ1-5; a weak D match, TRBD1 (6 bases). This CDR3 spans 15 amino acids. The V gene's germline CDR1 is MNHEY and CDR2 SMNVEV (reference sequence). Between the trimmed V and J ends, which lost 7 bases and 0 bases, there was a span of 13 bases. The CDR3 coding sequence is TGTGCCAGCAAGAGGGACACATATAGCAATCAGCCCCAGCATTTT. Protein sequence: CASKRDTYSNQPQHF.

The CDR3 here is CASSLGTSGGPSETQYF. CDR3 nucleotides: TGTGCCAGCAGCCTCGGGACTAGCGGGGGGCCGAGTGAGACCCAGTACTTC. The chain combines TRBV11-3 with TRBJ2-5; TRBD2 agrees at 15 bases. After removal of 5 bases from V and 5 bases from J, the junction contained 9 bases not matched to a gene. The CDR3 length is 17 residues. The germline V gene has CDR1 SGHNT and CDR2 YENEEA.

A word on this clone: This same CDR3 is encoded by further DNA sequences in the sample. The chain has TRBV7-2 and TRBJ2-5, with D hard to call. V gave up 2 bases and J gave up 2 bases, with 6 bases separating them. Germline CDR1 and CDR2: SGHTA and FQGNSA. The CDR3 is made up of 13 amino acids. CDR3 DNA: TGTGCCAGCAGCTTATCTAGTCAAGAGACCCAGTACTTC. This translates into CASSLSSQETQYF.

This chain links TRBV30 with TRBJ2-7; tentative D call: TRBD2 (6 bases). The CDR3 is made up of 14 amino acids. From germline, CDR1 is GTSNPN and CDR2 SVGIG (reference sequence). The ends were cut back, 0 bases at V and 2 bases at J, with 11 bases in the middle. DNA for the CDR3: TGTGCCTGGAGTGTACGGGACTTCCCCTACGAGCAGTACTTC. Its translation: CAWSVRDFPYEQYF.

The chain joins TRBV5-6 to TRBJ2-7; D remains unclear. The CDR3 extends over 10 amino acids. V lost 5 bases and J 6 bases, leaving 6 bases between the germline ends. Germline V gene lookup returns CDR1 SGHDT and CDR2 YYEEEE. The CDR3 reads CASRFSEQYF. As DNA, the CDR3 is TGTGCCAGCAGGTTCAGCGAGCAGTACTTC.

With regard to this clone: One junction end does not reproduce the germline sequence, and a read error may be involved. The genes are TRBV7-7 and TRBJ1-6, with D maybe TRBD1 (5 bases). This CDR3 comprises 15 residues. Germline V CDR1 and CDR2: SSHAT, FNYEAQ (reference sequence). The CDR3 region is CASSLAGGPNSPLHF. CDR3 nucleotide sequence: TGTGCTAGCAGCTTAGCCGGGGGACCAAATTCACCCCTCCACTTT.

A note on this clone: The identical CDR3 is also encoded by other nucleotide sequences in the sample. The genes are TRBV19 and TRBJ1-4; the match to TRBD1 covers 8 bases. The CDR3 runs to 13 residues. Germline V gene sequence: CDR1 LNHDA, CDR2 SQIVND (reference sequence). V trimming: 6 bases; J trimming: 7 bases; junction bases outside the gene matches: 4. CDR3 sequence (DNA): TGTGCCAGTAGCGGGACAGGCGTTGAAAAACTGTTTTTT. This encodes CASSGTGVEKLFF.

This clone was seen more than once but under ten times. V gene TRBV19 combines with J gene TRBJ1-1; no clear D gene. The V gene lost 5 bases and the J gene lost 5 bases, with 12 bases spanning the gap. Germline CDR1 reads LNHDA; CDR2 reads SQIVND (reference sequence). This CDR3 region has 13 residues. The CDR3 bases are TGTGCCAGTAGTTTCGCTGGGGTTACTGAAGCTTTCTTT. It translates to CASSFAGVTEAFF. The full variable domain, in which reference TRBV19 and TRBJ1-1 provide the parts outside the CDR3, is DGGITQSPKYLFRKEGQNVTLSCEQNLNHDAMYWYRQDPGQGLRLIYYSQIVNDFQKGDIAEGYSVSREKKESFPLTVTSAQKNPTAFYLCASSFAGVTEAFFGQGTRLTVV.

The chain combines TRBV5-1 with TRBJ2-1, with 12 nucleotides matching TRBD2. After removal of 4 bases from V and 0 bases from J, the junction contained 5 bases not matched to a gene. The CDR3 runs 17 residues. Germline CDR1 reads SGHRS; CDR2 reads YFSETQ. The CDR3 DNA follows: TGCGCCAGCAGCGTGACTAGCGGGGGCAACTCCTACAATGAGCAGTTCTTC. Translating it yields CASSVTSGGNSYNEQFF.

The chain joins TRBV7-2 to TRBJ2-1; D gene ambiguous. Trimming left V 6 bases short and J 4 bases short, with 13 bases between. Germline CDR1 is SGHTA and CDR2 is FQGNSA. The CDR3 has 14 residues. The CDR3, as DNA: TGTGCCAGCAGTCCGGACCGTAGTTACAATGAGCAGTTCTTC. This codes for CASSPDRSYNEQFF.

The rearrangement uses TRBV4-1 and TRBJ2-7; a possible D gene is TRBD2 (5 bases). This CDR3 has 16 residues. Trimming cost V 0 bases and J 3 bases, with 15 bases left between them. Germline V gene data show CDR1 as MGHRA and CDR2 as YSYEKL. This CDR3 reads CASSQDLGLSFYEQYF. The CDR3 region has the DNA TGCGCCAGCAGCCAAGATCTCGGACTTTCGTTCTACGAGCAGTACTTC.

Comments on this clone: Within the sample, other DNA sequences also encode this same CDR3. V usage is TRBV30 and J usage is TRBJ1-4; 10 bases align to TRBD1. Germline trimming cut 0 bases from V and 8 bases from J; bases unmatched to any gene: 3. The length of the CDR3 is 14 residues. Germline CDR1 and CDR2: GTSNPN and SVGIG (reference sequence). The CDR3 reads CAWSVGTGEEKLFF. The CDR3 DNA follows: TGTGCCTGGAGTGTAGGGACAGGGGAGGAAAAACTGTTTTTT.

The J gene is TRBJ1-5, the V gene TRBV10-3, with D possibly TRBD1 on 6 matching bases. CDR1 is ENHRY, CDR2 SYGVKD, per germline. CDR3 length: 14 amino acids. The ends were cut back, 4 bases at V and 5 bases at J, with 12 bases in the middle. The CDR3 reads CAISGAGVDQPQHF. The CDR3 DNA follows: TGTGCCATCAGTGGGGCAGGGGTGGATCAGCCCCAGCATTTT.

This clone was observed a handful of times. The chain couples TRBV2 to TRBJ2-4; weak D call: TRBD1 (5 bases). V lost 3 bases and J lost 11, with 11 bases in between. This CDR3 is 12 amino acids long. Germline V gene data show CDR1 as SNHLY and CDR2 as FYNNEI. The CDR3 here is CASSDQGNVQYF. CDR3 DNA: TGTGCCAGCAGTGACCAGGGCAATGTTCAGTACTTC.

This chain links TRBV27 with TRBJ2-5; 7 bases line up with TRBD1. The CDR3 is 15 amino acids. Germline V gene data show CDR1 as MNHEY and CDR2 as SMNVEV (reference sequence). With 5 bases clipped from V and 4 bases from J, the junction kept 10 bases outside the gene matches. CDR3 sequence reads: CASSLTPTGRETQYF. The CDR3, as DNA: TGTGCCAGCAGTCTCACCCCGACAGGGCGAGAGACCCAGTACTTC.

This clone was detected only a few times. The gene calls are TRBV28 and TRBJ1-1; weak D call: TRBD1 (5 bases). The germline gives CDR1 MDHEN, CDR2 SYDVKM. CDR3 length equals 14 residues. Trimming removed 2 bases at V and 0 bases at J, with 7 bases between. The CDR3 bases are TGTGCCAGCAGTTTAAGACAGATGAACACTGAAGCTTTCTTT. Residues: CASSLRQMNTEAFF. The full variable domain, rest sourced from reference TRBV28 and TRBJ1-1, is DVKVTQSSRYLVKRTGEKVFLECVQDMDHENMFWYRQDPGLGLRLIYFSYDVKMKEKGDIPEGYSVSREKKERFSLILESASTNQTSMYLCASSLRQMNTEAFFGQGTRLTVV.

This chain connects TRBV25-1 to TRBJ2-2; 8 nucleotides line up with TRBD1. The V and J ends lost 7 bases and 5 bases, in that order; junction bases with no gene match: 3. The CDR3 is made up of 13 amino acids. Germline CDR1 MGHDK, CDR2 SYGVNS. CDR3 region: CASTRTGTGELFF. The CDR3 coding sequence is TGTGCCAGCACCCGGACAGGGACCGGGGAGCTGTTTTTT. The full variable domain, completed using reference TRBV25-1 and TRBJ2-2, is EADIYQTPRYLVIGTGKKITLECSQTMGHDKMYWYQQDPGMELHLIHYSYGVNSTEKGDLSSESTVSRIRTEHFPLTLESARPSHTSQYLCASTRTGTGELFFGEGSRLTVL.